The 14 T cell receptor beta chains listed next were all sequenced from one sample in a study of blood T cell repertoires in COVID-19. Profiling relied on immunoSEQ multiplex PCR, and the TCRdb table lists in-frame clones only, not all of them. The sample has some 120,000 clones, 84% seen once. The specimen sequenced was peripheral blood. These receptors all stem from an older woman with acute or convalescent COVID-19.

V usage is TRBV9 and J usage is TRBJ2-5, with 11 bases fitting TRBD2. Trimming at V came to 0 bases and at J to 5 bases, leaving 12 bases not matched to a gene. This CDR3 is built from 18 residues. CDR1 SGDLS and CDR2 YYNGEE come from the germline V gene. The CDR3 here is CASSVGNSGGAWWETQYF. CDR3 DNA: TGTGCCAGCAGCGTAGGAAATAGCGGGGGGGCCTGGTGGGAGACCCAGTACTTC.

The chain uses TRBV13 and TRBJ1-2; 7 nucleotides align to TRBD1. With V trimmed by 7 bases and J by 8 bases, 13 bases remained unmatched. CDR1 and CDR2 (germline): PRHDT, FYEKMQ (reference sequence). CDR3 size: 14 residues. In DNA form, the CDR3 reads TGTGCCAGCACCTCTAGAGGGGGCGCTGAGGGCTACACCTTC. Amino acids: CASTSRGGAEGYTF.

Here the CDR3 DNA reads TGTGCTTATACAAGTGGGAGGGGAGAGGCTGATGGCTACACCTTC. This sequence encodes CAYTSGRGEADGYTF. This rearrangement joins TRBV10-3 to TRBJ1-2, with a tentative D call TRBD1 (5 bases). CDR3 length: 15 amino acids. CDR1 and CDR2 from the germline V gene are ENHRY and SYGVKD.

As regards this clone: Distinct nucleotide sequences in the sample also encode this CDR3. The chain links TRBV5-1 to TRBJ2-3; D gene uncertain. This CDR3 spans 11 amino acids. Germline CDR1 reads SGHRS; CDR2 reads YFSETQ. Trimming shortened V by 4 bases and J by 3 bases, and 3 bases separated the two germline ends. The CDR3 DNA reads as TGCGCCAGCAGCGTAACAGATACGCAGTATTTT. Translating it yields CASSVTDTQYF. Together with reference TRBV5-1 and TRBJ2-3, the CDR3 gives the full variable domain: KAGVTQTPRYLIKTRGQQVTLSCSPISGHRSVSWYQQTPGQGLQFLFEYFSETQRNKGNFPGRFSGRQFSNSRSEMNVSTLELGDSALYLCASSVTDTQYFGPGTRLTVL.

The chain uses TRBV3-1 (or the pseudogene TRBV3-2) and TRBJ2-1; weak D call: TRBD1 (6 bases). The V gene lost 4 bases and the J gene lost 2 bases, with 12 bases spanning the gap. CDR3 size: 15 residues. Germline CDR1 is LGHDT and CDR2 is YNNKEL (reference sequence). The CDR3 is CASSRSQGTYNEQFF. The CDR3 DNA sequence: TGTGCCAGCAGCCGATCCCAGGGGACCTACAATGAGCAGTTCTTC.

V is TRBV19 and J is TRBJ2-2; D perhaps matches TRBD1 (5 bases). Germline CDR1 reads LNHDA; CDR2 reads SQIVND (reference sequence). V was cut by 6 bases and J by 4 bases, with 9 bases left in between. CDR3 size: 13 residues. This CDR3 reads CASRVGATGELFF. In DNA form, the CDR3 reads TGTGCCAGTAGGGTTGGGGCCACCGGGGAGCTGTTTTTT.

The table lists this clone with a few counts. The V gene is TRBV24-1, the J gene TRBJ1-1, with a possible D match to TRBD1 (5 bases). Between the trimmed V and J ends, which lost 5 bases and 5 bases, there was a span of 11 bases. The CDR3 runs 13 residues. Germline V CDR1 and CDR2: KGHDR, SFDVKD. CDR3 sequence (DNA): TGTGCCACCAGTGGTGGGGGGGGAACTGAAGCTTTCTTT. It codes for CATSGGGGTEAFF.

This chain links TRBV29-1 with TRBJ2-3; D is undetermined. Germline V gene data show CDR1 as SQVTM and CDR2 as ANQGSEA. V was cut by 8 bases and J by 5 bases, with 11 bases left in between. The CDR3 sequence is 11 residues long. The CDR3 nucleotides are TGCAGCCCCCGAGTGAGAGATACGCAGTATTTT. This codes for CSPRVRDTQYF.

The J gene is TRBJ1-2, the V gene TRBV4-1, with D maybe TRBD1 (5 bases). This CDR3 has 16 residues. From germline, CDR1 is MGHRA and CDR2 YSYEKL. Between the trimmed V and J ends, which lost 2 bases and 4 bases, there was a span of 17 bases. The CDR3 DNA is TGCGCCAGCAGCCAACCCTTTAGCGGGGGGGGCTATGGCTACACCTTC. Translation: CASSQPFSGGGYGYTF.

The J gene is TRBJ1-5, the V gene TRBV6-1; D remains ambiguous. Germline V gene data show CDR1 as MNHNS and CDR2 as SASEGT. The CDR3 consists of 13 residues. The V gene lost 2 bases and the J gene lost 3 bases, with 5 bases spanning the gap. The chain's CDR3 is CASSELYNQPQHF. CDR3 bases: TGTGCCAGCAGTGAACTCTACAATCAGCCCCAGCATTTT.

The CDR3 loop is CASSLGTSGGSEQFF. CDR3 DNA sequence: TGTGCCAGCAGCCTCGGGACTAGCGGGGGCTCTGAGCAGTTCTTC. This rearrangement joins TRBV5-5 to TRBJ2-1, with TRBD2 matching 14 bases. Per the germline V gene, CDR1 is SGHKS and CDR2 is YYEKEE (reference sequence). The length of the CDR3 is 15 residues. After removal of 4 bases from V and 9 bases from J, the junction contained 6 bases not matched to a gene.

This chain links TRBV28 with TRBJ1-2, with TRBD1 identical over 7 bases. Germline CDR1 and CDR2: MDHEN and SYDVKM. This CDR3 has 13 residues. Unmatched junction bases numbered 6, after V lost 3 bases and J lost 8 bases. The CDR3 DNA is TGTGCCAGCAGTTTCTCAGGGGGACGGGGCTACACCTTC. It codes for CASSFSGGRGYTF.

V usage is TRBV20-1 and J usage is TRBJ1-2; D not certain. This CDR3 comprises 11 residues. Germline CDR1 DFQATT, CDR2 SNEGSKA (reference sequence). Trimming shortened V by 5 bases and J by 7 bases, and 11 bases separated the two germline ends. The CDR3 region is CSALGGGGYTF. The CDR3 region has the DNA TGCAGTGCTCTAGGAGGAGGTGGCTACACCTTC.

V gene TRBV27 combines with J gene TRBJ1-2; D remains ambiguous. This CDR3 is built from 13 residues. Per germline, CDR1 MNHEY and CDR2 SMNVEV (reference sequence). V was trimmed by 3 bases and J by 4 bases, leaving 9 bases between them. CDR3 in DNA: TGTGCCAGCAGTTTTGACACCGGCTATGGCTACACCTTC. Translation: CASSFDTGYGYTF.